This is a list of T cell receptor beta chains from one sample in a study of cytotoxic CD8 clonotypes in ibrutinib-treated CLL. The assay was immunoSEQ multiplex PCR, and TCRdb's table has in-frame clones only and misses some. Of about 160,000 clones in the sample, more than 65% are singletons; the top ten hold roughly 2%. The sample in question was PBMCs, obtained after 12 months of ibrutinib treatment. The receptors were gathered from a human donor with chronic lymphocytic leukemia. Both conserved end residues are part of each CDR3. The D gene is left open where the match is weak. For some rows the clone size is stated as once, few or many, or as a class when expanded; others skip it.

few	TRBV30	TRBD1	TRBJ1-2	CAWSPGTGEGGYTF	TGTGCCTGGAGTCCCGGGACAGGGGAAGGGGGCTACACCTTC
.	TRBV5-4	.	TRBJ2-7	CASSLPDSYEQYF	TGTGCCAGCAGCTTGCCAGACTCCTACGAGCAGTACTTC
.	TRBV2	.	TRBJ1-4	CASSFDGTFEKLFF	TGTGCCAGCAGTTTTGACGGGACTTTTGAAAAACTGTTTTTT
.	TRBV4-3	.	TRBJ2-3	CASSQDGPFRGASTDTQYF	TGCGCCAGCAGCCAAGATGGACCCTTTAGAGGAGCTAGCACAGATACGCAGTATTTT
.	TRBV4-3	.	TRBJ2-2	CASSRSILGNTGELFF	TGCGCCAGCAGCCGCTCCATTTTAGGGAACACCGGGGAGCTGTTTTTT
once	TRBV7-3	.	TRBJ2-2	CASSLNRHNTGELFF	TGTGCCAGCAGCTTAAACAGGCATAACACCGGGGAGCTGTTTTTT
few	TRBV9	TRBD2	TRBJ2-3	CASSVAAGGWTDTQYF	TGTGCCAGCAGCGTAGCAGCGGGAGGGTGGACAGATACGCAGTATTTT
.	TRBV7-3	TRBD2	TRBJ2-7	CASGEAGGISYEQYF	TGTGCCAGTGGCGAAGCGGGGGGGATTTCCTACGAGCAGTACTTC
.	TRBV7-2	.	TRBJ2-1	CASSLVGSSYNEQLF	TGTGCCAGCAGCTTAGTCGGGAGCTCCTACAATGAGCAGCTCTTC
.	TRBV5-1	TRBD1	TRBJ1-2	CASSLETGAHVGYTF	TGCGCCAGCAGCTTGGAAACAGGGGCCCACGTCGGCTACACCTTC
once	TRBV6-5	.	TRBJ1-2	CASSPQGSGYTF	TGTGCCAGCAGCCCACAGGGATCTGGCTACACCTTC